This is a list of T cell receptor beta chains from one sample in a study of radiation and T cells in renal cell carcinoma. Assay used: immunoSEQ multiplex PCR; TCRdb lists only in-frame clones, some missing. The sample yields around 17,000 clones, approximately 58% seen once. Sequencing used tumor tissue, obtained from a patient whose treatment was nephrectomy without radiotherapy. Receptors originate from a man between 35 and 55 years old with renal cell carcinoma. CDR3s include the opening cysteine and the closing phenylalanine or tryptophan. D genes are given only for firm matches. Clone size, where shown, is once, few, many, or a class for clones that have expanded.

v_gene	d_gene	len	abundance	j_gene	CDR3nt	CDR3aa
TRBV18	.	15	.	TRBJ2-3	TGTGCCAGCTCAGGCAGCGACGCTAGCACAGATACGCAGTATTTT	CASSGSDASTDTQYF
TRBV5-4	.	12	few	TRBJ2-7	TGTGCCAGCAGCCCCGGGACGGGCGAGCAGTACTTC	CASSPGTGEQYF
TRBV4-3	.	14	.	TRBJ1-2	TGCGCCAGCAGCCAAGGATTGGAGACCTATGGCTACACCTTC	CASSQGLETYGYTF
TRBV2	TRBD1	18	.	TRBJ2-7	TGTGCCAGCAGTGGTACTACAGGGGGCGGCTCGTCCGACTACGAGCAGTACTTC	CASSGTTGGGSSDYEQYF
TRBV5-1	TRBD1	14	.	TRBJ1-2	TGCGCCAGCAGCTTGGGACAGGGGGTTAGTGGCTACACCTTC	CASSLGQGVSGYTF
TRBV5-1	.	15	.	TRBJ2-3	TGCGCCAGCAGCTTTGGGCCGGGGAGTGGGGATACGCAGTATTTT	CASSFGPGSGDTQYF
TRBV9	TRBD1	13	.	TRBJ2-1	TGTGCCAGCAGCGCCTCGACAGGGATTGAGCAGTTCTTC	CASSASTGIEQFF
TRBV5-6	.	15	.	TRBJ1-5	TGTGCCAGCAGTCGTCGGGGCAGGGGCAATCAGCCCCAGCATTTT	CASSRRGRGNQPQHF
TRBV6-5	.	15	few	TRBJ2-5	TGTGCCAGCAGTTACGGTGGGGGGCCGGGAGAGACCCAGTACTTC	CASSYGGGPGETQYF
TRBV19	.	15	.	TRBJ2-1	TGTGCCAGTAGCCTAATGCCCCTAGCTGAGACTGAGCAGTTCTTC	CASSLMPLAETEQFF
TRBV6-1	.	13	.	TRBJ1-1	TGTGCCAGCAGTCTGAATAAAAACACTGAAGCTTTCTTT	CASSLNKNTEAFF
TRBV18	.	14	.	TRBJ1-5	TGTGCCAGCTCACCAAGCGGGACGGATCAGCCCCAGCATTTT	CASSPSGTDQPQHF
TRBV28	TRBD1	13	.	TRBJ1-2	TGTGCCACCAACCCGACAGGGAACTATGGCTACACCTTC	CATNPTGNYGYTF
TRBV5-5	.	18	once	TRBJ1-2	TGTGCCAGCAGCTTTTGGTTCGAGGGGGTGAACAGGGCAGATGGCTACACCTTC	CASSFWFEGVNRADGYTF
TRBV4-1	.	15	medium-sized	TRBJ1-6	TGCGCCAGCAGCCAAGAGGCCTTAGGGAATTCACCCCTCCACTTT	CASSQEALGNSPLHF
TRBV10-2	TRBD1	14	.	TRBJ1-2	TGCGCCACCCTGGGGGACAGGGCCTATGGGGGCTACACCTTC	CATLGDRAYGGYTF
TRBV18	.	13	.	TRBJ2-7	TGTGCCAGCTCCGACAGTTTCTCCTACGAGCAGTACTTC	CASSDSFSYEQYF
TRBV28	.	15	once	TRBJ2-2	TGTGCCAGCAGCCCGAGGGGTGGAGCGACCGGGGAGCTGTTTTTT	CASSPRGGATGELFF
TRBV7-3	.	16	.	TRBJ2-2	TGTGCCAGCAGCCATGGGGGGCAGGGAAACACCGGGGAGCTGTTTTTT	CASSHGGQGNTGELFF
TRBV4-2	.	16	few	TRBJ1-2	TGTGCCAGCAGCCAAGATTCTGCGGACACTAACTATGGCTACACCTTC	CASSQDSADTNYGYTF
TRBV6-1	TRBD2	15	few	TRBJ2-2	TGTGCCAGCAGTGAAGATGACGGGGGGGCCGGGGAGCTGTTTTTT	CASSEDDGGAGELFF
TRBV14	.	16	.	TRBJ2-6	TGTGCCAGCAGCCAGGGGGGATTCTCTGGGGCCAACGTCCTGACTTTC	CASSQGGFSGANVLTF
TRBV14	.	17	few	TRBJ1-4	TGTGCCAGCAGCCAAGTCCCCACGCCGGTCTGGGATGAAAAACTGTTTTTT	CASSQVPTPVWDEKLFF
TRBV5-1	.	15	.	TRBJ2-5	TGCGCCAGCCGCAATATACAGGGAACGGGGGAGACCCAGTACTTC	CASRNIQGTGETQYF
TRBV2	.	15	.	TRBJ1-2	TGTGCCAGCAACGCACCCTCAGAGGCGAACTATGGCTACACCTTC	CASNAPSEANYGYTF
TRBV11-2	TRBD1	13	.	TRBJ1-2	TGTGCCAGCAGCCCCGCCGGGACAGGGAGACACACCTTC	CASSPAGTGRHTF
TRBV28	.	16	medium-sized	TRBJ2-3	TGTGCCAGCAGTCCTACCCTGGGAAGGTACACAGATACGCAGTATTTT	CASSPTLGRYTDTQYF
TRBV18	.	13	.	TRBJ1-5	TGTGCCAGCTCACCAGACCATCAAGGGCCCCAGCATTTT	CASSPDHQGPQHF
TRBV2	.	14	medium-sized	TRBJ1-5	TGTGCCAGCAGTCGCTTAAATAGCAATCAGCCCCAGCATTTT	CASSRLNSNQPQHF
TRBV7-8	.	15	.	TRBJ1-6	TGTGCCAGCAGCACCTCAGAAGCGCGGGGTTCACCCCTCCACTTT	CASSTSEARGSPLHF
TRBV7-9	TRBD1	13	.	TRBJ2-7	TGTGCCAGCAGCCGGGACAGGGCGGCCGAGCAGTACTTC	CASSRDRAAEQYF
TRBV25-1	.	17	.	TRBJ2-2	TGTGCCAGCAGTGAATTTGGAGCCAACGCGAACACCGGGGAGCTGTTTTTT	CASSEFGANANTGELFF
TRBV5-8	.	13	.	TRBJ2-3	TGTGCCAGCAGCGCCGGTCGGGTGGATACGCAGTATTTT	CASSAGRVDTQYF
TRBV9	.	15	few	TRBJ2-7	TGTGCCAGCAGCGAAGTGGCTAGCGTCATCCACGAGCAGTACTTC	CASSEVASVIHEQYF
TRBV19	TRBD2	19	.	TRBJ2-3	TGTGCCAGTAGTATAGTTTTCCCCGGACTAGCGGGGAGCACAGATACGCAGTATTTT	CASSIVFPGLAGSTDTQYF
TRBV5-4	TRBD1	13	.	TRBJ1-6	TGTGCCAGCGGACAGGGGCCGCCTATACCCCTCCACTTT	CASGQGPPIPLHF
TRBV6-5	.	15	few	TRBJ1-6	TGTGCCAGCAGTGTACAGGGTGGGGATAATTCACCCCTCCACTTT	CASSVQGGDNSPLHF
TRBV5-6	.	16	few	TRBJ2-5	TGTGCCAGCAGCCAACCGGGGGGCGACTACCAAGAGACCCAGTACTTC	CASSQPGGDYQETQYF
TRBV28	.	16	.	TRBJ2-3	TGTGCCAGCAGTTTAAGGGGTACGGGTTTTGCAGATACGCAGTATTTT	CASSLRGTGFADTQYF
TRBV18	.	13	.	TRBJ1-4	TGTGCCAGCTCCCCCACGCCCATGGGAAAACTGTTTTTT	CASSPTPMGKLFF
TRBV29-1	.	13	.	TRBJ1-2	TGCAGCGTTGCATTTGGGCAGCTCTATGGCTACACCTTC	CSVAFGQLYGYTF
TRBV10-3	TRBD2	14	.	TRBJ2-3	TGTGCCATCAGTGAGGGACTAGCGGGGGGAACGCAGTATTTT	CAISEGLAGGTQYF
TRBV12-5	.	11	few	TRBJ1-1	TGTGCTAGTGGTTTGATGGACCTAGCTTTCTTT	CASGLMDLAFF
TRBV5-5	.	14	.	TRBJ1-2	TGTGCCAGCAGCTTGGGCACAGGGAACTATGGCTACACCTTC	CASSLGTGNYGYTF
TRBV7-9	TRBD2	16	few	TRBJ2-5	TGTGCCAGCAGCTCCGTTAGCGGGGGCGATAAAGAGACCCAGTACTTC	CASSSVSGGDKETQYF
TRBV10-1	TRBD2	15	.	TRBJ2-3	TGCGCCAGCAGTGAGTCGGGGAGGGGCACAGATACGCAGTATTTT	CASSESGRGTDTQYF